A single sample is the source of the 10 T cell receptor beta chains below, sequenced in a study of cytomegalovirus exposure and HLA in healthy donors. This PCR relied on a set of 60 Vbeta primers and 13 Jbeta primers. TCRdb's table, derived via immunoSEQ multiplex PCR, lists solely in-frame clones and lacks some. The table lists 200,000 to 250,000 clones, with roughly 1.1% in the top ten. The source material was PBMCs. The receptors here all came from a girl aged 2-10 years in good health and CMV-seropositive.

This chain uses TRBV11-2 with TRBJ2-1, with a weak D call TRBD2 (5 bases). The CDR3 totals 12 residues. Looked up from germline, CDR1 is SGHAT and CDR2 is FQNNGV. The V end was cut by 1 base, the J end by 8 bases, with 6 bases between. CDR3 sequence (DNA): TGTGCCAGCAGCTTAGGGGGAGATGAGCAGTTCTTC. Its protein is CASSLGGDEQFF. The whole variable domain, filled in from reference TRBV11-2 and TRBJ2-1, reads EAGVAQSPRYKIIEKRQSVAFWCNPISGHATLYWYQQILGQGPKLLIQFQNNGVVDDSQLPKDRFSAERLKGVDSTLKIQPAKLEDSAVYLCASSLGGDEQFFGPGTRLTVL.

This chain's CDR3 is CASSKWGGLAGSGETQYF. In DNA form, the CDR3 reads TGTGCCAGCAGCAAATGGGGAGGACTAGCGGGGTCAGGGGAGACCCAGTACTTC. The chain has TRBV7-2 and TRBJ2-5, with TRBD2 matching 12 bases. Germline V CDR1 and CDR2: SGHTA, FQGNSA. After removal of 5 bases from V and 5 bases from J, the junction contained 15 bases not matched to a gene. CDR3 length: 18 amino acids. The variable domain in full, with the rest retrieved from reference TRBV7-2 and TRBJ2-5, is GAGVSQSPSNKVTEKGKDVELRCDPISGHTALYWYRQSLGQGLEFLIYFQGNSAPDKSGLPSDRFSAERTGGSVSTLTIQRTQQEDSAVYLCASSKWGGLAGSGETQYFGPGTRLLVL.

The J gene is TRBJ1-1, the V gene TRBV7-9; D not resolved. This CDR3 comprises 14 residues. V lost 5 bases and J 0 bases, leaving 10 bases between the germline ends. Germline V gene data show CDR1 as SEHNR and CDR2 as FQNEAQ (reference sequence). The CDR3 sequence is CASSPVVMNTEAFF. As DNA, the CDR3 is TGTGCCAGCAGCCCCGTAGTTATGAACACTGAAGCTTTCTTT.

The chain links TRBV28 to TRBJ1-1, with D perhaps matching TRBD1 (5 bases). V was clipped by 3 bases and J by 1 base, with 9 bases between them. The CDR3 has 14 residues. Germline values: CDR1 MDHEN, CDR2 SYDVKM. The CDR3 DNA reads TGTGCCAGCAGTTTTGGGGACTCGAACACTGAAGCTTTCTTT. This gives the protein CASSFGDSNTEAFF.

The CDR3 DNA reads TGTGCCATCCCCAGAGGCCAGACGGAAACCGGGGAGCTGTTTTTT. Translation gives CAIPRGQTETGELFF. The rearrangement uses TRBV10-3 and TRBJ2-2; the D is unclear. Germline loops: CDR1 ENHRY, CDR2 SYGVKD. This CDR3 has 15 residues. The ends were cut back, 8 bases at V and 5 bases at J, with 18 bases in the middle.

The chain links TRBV18 to TRBJ1-1, with D uncertain. In germline, CDR1 is KGHSH, CDR2 LQKENI. CDR3 size: 16 residues. Trimming removed 1 base from V and 1 base from J, with 13 bases in between. CDR3: CASSPLALGRNTEAFF. The CDR3 DNA reads TGTGCCAGCTCACCACTCGCATTGGGCCGGAACACTGAAGCTTTCTTT. Drawing the rest from reference TRBV18 and TRBJ1-1, the complete variable domain is NAGVMQNPRHLVRRRGQEARLRCSPMKGHSHVYWYRQLPEEGLKFMVYLQKENIIDESGMPKERFSAEFPKEGPSILRIQQVVRGDSAAYFCASSPLALGRNTEAFFGQGTRLTVV.

The chain has TRBV25-1 and TRBJ2-7, with TRBD1 as a possible D gene (6 bases). V was shortened by 1 base and J by 6 bases, with 10 bases between the two germline ends. The CDR3 totals 13 residues. From germline, CDR1 is MGHDK and CDR2 SYGVNS. Here the CDR3 DNA reads TGTGCCAGCAGTGAATCGGGCAGGGGCGAGCAGTACTTC. Amino acids: CASSESGRGEQYF.

This chain joins TRBV6-1 and TRBJ2-1, with D perhaps TRBD2 (6 bases). CDR1 MNHNS and CDR2 SASEGT come from the germline V gene. CDR3 length equals 16 residues. The germline V and J ends were trimmed by 0 bases and 7 bases, with 16 bases remaining between them. The CDR3 nucleotides are TGTGCCAGCAGTGAAGCTCCTGGGGACTGGGGGAATGAGCAGTTCTTC. As protein: CASSEAPGDWGNEQFF.

This chain joins TRBV5-5 and TRBJ1-2, with no clear D. The germline V gene encodes CDR1 SGHKS and CDR2 YYEKEE (reference sequence). CDR3 size: 14 residues. Trimming took 2 bases from V and 4 from J, leaving 12 bases between them. CDR3 coding DNA: TGTGCCAGCAGCTTAGTCCGCGGCGGCTATGGCTACACCTTC. This gives the protein CASSLVRGGYGYTF. The full variable domain, rest sourced from reference TRBV5-5 and TRBJ1-2, is DAGVTQSPTHLIKTRGQQVTLRCSPISGHKSVSWYQQVLGQGPQFIFQYYEKEERGRGNFPDRFSARQFPNYSSELNVNALLLGDSALYLCASSLVRGGYGYTFGSGTRLTVV.

The CDR3 nucleotides read TGTGCCAGCAGAGCAGGGGGCGGGGAGCTGTTTTTT. It yields the protein CASRAGGGELFF. The chain combines TRBV27 with TRBJ2-2; 7 nucleotides line up with TRBD1. CDR3 length equals 12 residues. The ends lost 6 bases at V and 7 bases at J; junction bases unmatched: 2. The germline CDR1 and CDR2 sequences are MNHEY and SMNVEV (reference sequence).